This T cell receptor (beta chain) was sequenced for a study of PD-1 blockade in classical Hodgkin lymphoma. Findings of the study overall: Healthy donors reportedly exceeded newly diagnosed patients in baseline TCR diversity.

There was relapse after autologous stem cell transplantation in every patient, and there was variation in brentuximab vedotin exposure. Magnetic negative selection was used to purify CD4+ T cells from thawed PBMCs. This CDR3 is 15 amino acids long. Trimming stripped 3 bases from V and 0 bases from J, with 12 bases between. Germline lookup yields CDR1 GTSNPN and CDR2 SVGIG (reference sequence). Worth noting for this clone: No antigen is known for it.

Only in-frame clones appear in the TCRdb table, and some are missing; sequencing was by immunoSEQ multiplex PCR. In the table there are tens of thousands of clones, 80% to 95% of which are singletons. This chain joins TRBV30 and TRBJ2-1; the D gene could be TRBD1 or TRBD2 (5 bases each). The sequences come from CD4+ T cells from blood, collected at baseline. The clonotype comes from a human donor with classical Hodgkin lymphoma. The CDR3 sequence: CAWRPGPSSYNEQFF. The CDR3 DNA reads as TGTGCCTGGAGGCCGGGACCCAGCTCCTACAATGAGCAGTTCTTC.